This passage covers 9 T cell receptor beta chains from one sample sequenced in a study of long-term antiretroviral therapy in people with HIV (dated 2022 in TCRdb). The immunoSEQ hsTCRB v3.0 assay was used at survey level resolution to sequence the TRB variable region. The immuneACCESS repertoire file appears here via TCRdb, limited to in-frame rearrangements. These files lack a portion of the clones; in checked studies, under half of the deficit traces to unresolved V genes, and the cause of the others is not known. Within this sample are about 23,000 clones, with approximately 80% of them counted one time only. 5% of the sample goes to the ten largest clones. The sequenced sample was unsorted PBMCs, obtained 0.3 years after starting antiretroviral therapy. Source of these receptors: a man aged 45-65 years with HIV.

The chain combines TRBV4-3 with TRBJ1-2; 9 bases align to TRBD1. With V trimmed by 5 bases and J by 0 bases, 7 bases remained unmatched. The CDR3 is made up of 16 amino acids. Germline loops: CDR1 LGHNA, CDR2 YSLEER. The CDR3 region has the DNA TGCGCCAGCAGCAGGGGCTGGACAGGGGCTAACTATGGCTACACCTTC. Translating it yields CASSRGWTGANYGYTF.

This clone is a singleton in its sample. The rearrangement links TRBV12-5 to TRBJ1-3; no definite D call. Trimming removed 7 bases at V and 3 bases at J, with 10 bases between. This CDR3 spans 13 amino acids. CDR1 and CDR2 (germline): LGHNT, FRNRAP. The DNA for the CDR3 is TGTGCTAGTGCGTACGGGTTTGGAAACACCATATATTTT. Protein product: CASAYGFGNTIYF.

CDR3 DNA: TGTGCCAGCAGCCCCCACATTCCAGGGGTCTTAAATGAAAAACTGTTTTTT. Translating it yields CASSPHIPGVLNEKLFF. This rearrangement joins TRBV7-9 to TRBJ1-4; the D gene is possibly TRBD1 (6 bases). Looked up from germline, CDR1 is SEHNR and CDR2 is FQNEAQ (reference sequence). The CDR3 loop spans 17 amino acids. V was cut by 5 bases and J by 5 bases, with 21 bases left in between.

The chain employs TRBV19 and TRBJ2-6; D remains ambiguous. The germline CDR1 and CDR2 sequences are LNHDA and SQIVND (reference sequence). The V and J ends lost 3 bases and 0 bases respectively, with 6 bases between them. There are 15 residues in the CDR3. DNA of the CDR3: TGTGCCAGTAGTATTGGCAACTCTGGGGCCAACGTCCTGACTTTC. Translating it yields CASSIGNSGANVLTF.

The chain couples TRBV9 to TRBJ1-3; D is unclear. CDR3 length: 15 amino acids. Germline V lookup: CDR1 SGDLS, CDR2 YYNGEE. Trimming cost V 0 bases and J 7 bases, with 14 bases left between them. The CDR3 is CASSVVGTRWNTIYF. DNA for the CDR3: TGTGCCAGCAGCGTAGTGGGCACCCGGTGGAACACCATATATTTT. Filled out from reference TRBV9 and TRBJ1-3, the complete variable domain reads DSGVTQTPKHLITATGQRVTLRCSPRSGDLSVYWYQQSLDQGLQFLIQYYNGEERAKGNILERFSAQQFPDLHSELNLSSLELGDSALYFCASSVVGTRWNTIYFGEGSWLTVV.

This clone is a singleton in its sample. CDR3 in amino acids: CASSLLASGANTGELFF. DNA of the CDR3: TGTGCCAGCAGCTTGCTGGCTAGCGGGGCGAACACCGGGGAGCTGTTTTTT. J is TRBJ2-2 and V is TRBV5-6; TRBD2 matches at 9 bases. The germline CDR1 and CDR2 sequences are SGHDT and YYEEEE. V was clipped by 1 base and J by 0 bases; unmatched bases: 4. The CDR3 is 17 residues long.

The chain is built from TRBV27 and TRBJ1-4, with D perhaps matching TRBD1 (6 bases). Germline V gene sequence: CDR1 MNHEY, CDR2 SMNVEV (reference sequence). Trimming stripped 3 bases from V and 5 bases from J, with 10 bases between. This CDR3 spans 14 amino acids. The CDR3 DNA sequence: TGTGCCAGCAGTTTTACAGGGACAAATGAAAAACTGTTTTTT. Protein sequence: CASSFTGTNEKLFF. Supplemented by reference TRBV27 and TRBJ1-4, the full variable domain reads EAQVTQNPRYLITVTGKKLTVTCSQNMNHEYMSWYRQDPGLGLRQIYYSMNVEVTDKGDVPEGYKVSRKEKRNFPLILESPSPNQTSLYFCASSFTGTNEKLFFGSGTQLSVL.

This chain joins TRBV7-9 and TRBJ2-5; tentatively, D is TRBD2 (6 bases). The germline V and J ends were trimmed by 1 base and 1 base, with 16 bases remaining between them. The V gene's germline CDR1 is SEHNR and CDR2 FQNEAQ (reference sequence). The CDR3 is 17 residues long. The CDR3 protein is CASSLGTGLSFQETQYF. Written as DNA, the CDR3 is TGTGCCAGCAGCTTAGGTACGGGACTCAGTTTCCAAGAGACCCAGTACTTC.

V usage is TRBV4-3 and J usage is TRBJ1-6, with 7 positions matching TRBD1. Germline trimming cut 4 bases from V and 11 bases from J; bases unmatched to any gene: 8. The CDR3 extends over 14 amino acids. Looked up from germline, CDR1 is LGHNA and CDR2 is YSLEER. The CDR3 region is CASSPPRTGAPLHF. The DNA for the CDR3 is TGCGCCAGCAGCCCTCCTAGGACAGGCGCACCCCTCCACTTT.